This T cell receptor (beta chain) appears in the sequencing data of a study of T-cell reconstitution after alpha-beta-depleted transplantation in children. Notes on the study in general: About two months after transplant, alpha-beta T cells reportedly came from several hundred expanded graft clones. At one year after transplant, newly produced T cells mostly accounted for T-cell counts and diversity. Some patients showed high day-60 TCRbeta diversity, which derived from surviving recipient T cells and thymic progenitors.

To note about this clonotype: Its specificity is not known.

In germline, CDR1 is MGHDK, CDR2 SYGVNS. Trimming cost V 4 bases and J 10 bases, with 17 bases left between them. This CDR3 region has 13 residues. It was with unique molecular identifiers that the TCRbeta library was prepared. TCRdb reprocessed the PCR reads via MiXCR and lists one record per CDR3 protein. The data contain 800,000 to 1,000,000 distinct CDR3 sequences, under 30% of them seen just once; the ten biggest clones take up 28%. The material was PBMCs, mostly from graft donor cells, obtained 360 days after TCRalphabeta/CD19-depleted stem cell transplant. The receptor's source is a boy younger than two who had a stem cell transplant for SCID, so the T cells may come from the graft donor. The V call is TRBV25-1, the J call TRBJ2-7; D is unresolved. In DNA, the CDR3 is TGTGCCAGCAGTGCCGTTCAAGAGTCCCCCCAGTACTTC. It yields the protein CASSAVQESPQYF.